This T cell receptor beta chain was profiled in a study of vaccination and CD4 T cells after COVID-19. Study information: In the convalescent cohort, there were six males and four females, two of them Hispanic. Post-COVID draws followed diagnosis by a median around 97 days (range 35 to 161). Regarding the study as a whole: Only after vaccination were a median approximately 88% of convalescents' reactive clones seen.

Sequencing of cultured CD4+ T cell DNA used the Oncomine TCR Beta short-read assay. Using the QIAamp micro DNA kit, genomic DNA was extracted from the CD4+ T cells that had been cultured. TCRdb reprocessed the PCR reads with MiXCR, giving one entry per CDR3 protein. The repertoire has some 15,000 distinct CDR3 sequences, 65% to 80% of them found once; the top ten carry about 16%. This CDR3 is 15 amino acids long. With 5 bases removed from V and 0 bases from J, the gap between germline ends came to 14 bases. This sample's treatment: roughly 11-day PBMC culture with coronavirus spike peptide pools or control peptides (ViraFEST assay). Regarding this clonotype: Its antigen is not known.

The clonotype comes from a human donor who had recovered from COVID-19. J is TRBJ2-7 and V is TRBV12-3 or TRBV12-4; D perhaps matches TRBD2 (6 bases). The sequenced sample was CD4+ T cells from blood, cultured in vitro. Here the CDR3 reads CASSPPGALSYEQYF. The CDR3 DNA reads TGTGCCAGCAGTCCTCCGGGAGCCCTCTCCTACGAGCAGTACTTC.